Each of the 4 T cell receptor beta chains below was sequenced from the same sample in a study of T cells in Graves' hyperthyroidism and ophthalmopathy. What was amplified from RNA transcripts were TCR beta CDR3 regions. The TCR CDR3 was amplified in a first-round RT-PCR using the HTBI primer set. TCRdb reprocessed the multiplex PCR reads via MiXCR and lists one record per CDR3 protein. The table has approximately 640,000 distinct CDR3 sequences, 45% seen once. Sequenced sample: peripheral blood or thyroid tissue (not recorded which). These receptors came from an adult man with Graves' disease, either hyperthyroidism or ophthalmopathy (not recorded which).

CDR3 loop: CASRRGAAYEQYF. The CDR3 DNA sequence: TGTGCCAGCAGACGGGGGGCTGCCTACGAGCAGTACTTC. The chain joins TRBV7-2 to TRBJ2-7; weak D call: TRBD2 (7 bases). The V and J ends lost 6 bases and 2 bases respectively, with 11 bases between them. Germline V CDR1 and CDR2: SGHTA, FQGNSA. CDR3 length equals 13 residues.

The chain links TRBV12-3 or TRBV12-4 to TRBJ1-1, with TRBD1 matching 7 bases. This CDR3 spans 15 amino acids. V trimming: 6 bases; J trimming: 1 base; junction bases outside the gene matches: 8. The CDR3 spells CASRTGQARNTEAFF. The CDR3 DNA reads TGTGCCAGCAGAACCGGACAGGCGAGGAACACTGAAGCTTTCTTT.

This clonotype has ten or more counts. The gene calls are TRBV12-3 or TRBV12-4 and TRBJ1-1; D is undetermined. The CDR3 is 13 residues long. The V and J ends lost 4 bases and 1 base respectively, with 7 bases between them. The CDR3 DNA sequence: TGTGCCAGCAGTTCCCGACAGAACACTGAAGCTTTCTTT. Translated: CASSSRQNTEAFF.

This clonotype was counted ten times or more. The chain employs TRBV7-8 and TRBJ1-3, with 7 bases fitting TRBD1. Germline values: CDR1 SGHVS, CDR2 FQNEAQ. With 5 bases clipped from V and 6 bases from J, the junction kept 10 bases outside the gene matches. The CDR3 loop spans 15 amino acids. The CDR3 sequence: CASSALGQGVNTIYF. In DNA, the CDR3 is TGTGCCAGCAGCGCCCTGGGGCAGGGGGTAAACACCATATATTTT.